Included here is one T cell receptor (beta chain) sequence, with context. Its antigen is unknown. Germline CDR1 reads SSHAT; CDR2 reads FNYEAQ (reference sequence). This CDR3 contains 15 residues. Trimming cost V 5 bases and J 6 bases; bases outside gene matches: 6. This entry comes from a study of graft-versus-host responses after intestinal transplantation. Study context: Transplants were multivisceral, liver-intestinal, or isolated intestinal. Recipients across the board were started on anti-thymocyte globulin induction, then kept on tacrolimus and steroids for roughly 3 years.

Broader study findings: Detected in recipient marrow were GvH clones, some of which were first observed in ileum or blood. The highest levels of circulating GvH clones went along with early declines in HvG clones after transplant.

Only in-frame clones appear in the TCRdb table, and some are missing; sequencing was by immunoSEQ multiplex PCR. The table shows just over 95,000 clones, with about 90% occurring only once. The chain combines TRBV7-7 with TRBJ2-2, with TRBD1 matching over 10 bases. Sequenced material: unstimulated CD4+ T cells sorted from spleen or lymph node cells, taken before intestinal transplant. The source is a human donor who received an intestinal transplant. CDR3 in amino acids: CASSLRQGAAGELFF. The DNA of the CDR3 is TGTGCCAGCAGCCTAAGACAGGGGGCGGCCGGGGAGCTGTTTTTT.